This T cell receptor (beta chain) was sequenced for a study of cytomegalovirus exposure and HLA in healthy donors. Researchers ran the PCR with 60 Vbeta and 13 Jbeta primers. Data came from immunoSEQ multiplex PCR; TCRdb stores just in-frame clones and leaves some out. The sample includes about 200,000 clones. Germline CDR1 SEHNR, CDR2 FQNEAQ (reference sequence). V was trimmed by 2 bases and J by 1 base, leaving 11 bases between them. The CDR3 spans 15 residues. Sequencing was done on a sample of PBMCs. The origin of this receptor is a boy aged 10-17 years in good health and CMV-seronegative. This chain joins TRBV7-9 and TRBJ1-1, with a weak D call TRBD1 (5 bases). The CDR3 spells CASSLLLGGNTEAFF. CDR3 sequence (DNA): TGTGCCAGCAGCTTACTCCTGGGGGGGAACACTGAAGCTTTCTTT.